Described below is a single T cell receptor (beta chain) sequence and its context. As yet, its antigen is unknown. Unique molecular identifiers had been added to the TCR beta cDNA libraries. Out of roughly 0.85 to 10 million T cells, some 480,000 cDNA molecules were generated. MiXCR, run by TCRdb on the PCR reads, gives a single entry per CDR3 protein. The repertoire holds fewer than 850,000 distinct CDR3 sequences, with about 32% as singletons. This sample was included in a study of post-analysis software for immune sequencing data. Study-level background: Relapsing-remitting, secondary progressive and progressive-relapsing forms of multiple sclerosis all featured among disease courses.

The CDR3 length is 14 residues. V lost 1 base and J lost 1, with 11 bases in between. Germline CDR1 and CDR2: DFQATT and SNEGSKA (reference sequence). Points from the study as a whole: Controls' normalized Chao1 diversity significantly exceeded that of multiple sclerosis patients. Four to six TRBV segments, including TRBV5-6, TRBV5-1 and TRBV20-1, were more frequent in patients than controls. Analysis by F measure revealed that same-batch samples clustered strongly together.

The chain combines TRBV20-1 with TRBJ2-7; D is perhaps TRBD2 (6 bases). The receptor comes from a girl between 10 and 17 years old with multiple sclerosis. The source material was blood. Here the CDR3 reads CSARVGGRSYEQYF. CDR3 DNA: TGCAGTGCTAGAGTAGGAGGGAGGTCCTACGAGCAGTACTTC.